The subject of this entry is one T cell receptor (beta chain). Libraries were prepared by immunoSEQ multiplex PCR; TCRdb keeps only in-frame clonotypes and omits some of them. Of tens of thousands of clones listed, around 84% are singletons. V lost 2 bases and J 8 bases, leaving 19 bases between the germline ends. Germline V CDR1 and CDR2: SGHDT, YYEEEE. This CDR3 has 15 amino acids. These data belong to a study of PD-L1 blockade in urothelial cancer. Study at large: Between 0 and 3 chemotherapy regimens preceded treatment for each patient.

This clonotype was sampled from a man aged 70 or older with urothelial cancer. This chain connects TRBV5-6 to TRBJ1-1; D uncertain. The material was PBMCs, obtained around atezolizumab (anti-PD-L1) treatment. The CDR3 is CASSLIGGSSREAFF. Here the CDR3 DNA reads TGTGCCAGCAGCTTAATAGGCGGATCGTCAAGGGAAGCTTTCTTT.